A few counts support the clone carrying this TCR beta chain. The antigen is unknown. This entry is derived from a study of metastatic and nonmetastatic thyroid tumors. Looking at the study overall: For malignant and benign thyroid patients, tumor or nodule tissue and blood were the sources whose repertoires were compared. Study results and limitations: It was reportedly found that TCR beta diversity was significantly higher in malignant thyroid tumors than in benign nodules, a difference seen in both blood and tumor samples.

Prior to thyroid surgery, none of the patients had received any treatment. V shed 1 base and J shed 8 bases, with 18 bases lying between them. The CDR3 is made up of 16 amino acids. Germline assignment: CDR1 MDHEN and CDR2 SYDVKM. Authors' analysis steps: The study took CDR3 differences across clinicopathological groups and made a distant-metastasis classifier for papillary thyroid cancer from them. With MiXCR, TCRdb reprocessed the PCR reads. The V and J calls here are based on TCRdb, not the publication. The data show some 15,000 clones, about 15% seen once. The chain recombines TRBV28 with TRBJ1-3, with D possibly being TRBD1 (5 bases). The clonotype originates from a female donor with papillary thyroid cancer or a benign thyroid nodule (not recorded which). Some clones in this sample may be carry-over from other donors' samples. Specimen: blood. As DNA, the CDR3 is TGTGCCAGCAGTTTATTACGGGGCAACTTTGGCGACACCATATATTTT. This gives the protein CASSLLRGNFGDTIYF.